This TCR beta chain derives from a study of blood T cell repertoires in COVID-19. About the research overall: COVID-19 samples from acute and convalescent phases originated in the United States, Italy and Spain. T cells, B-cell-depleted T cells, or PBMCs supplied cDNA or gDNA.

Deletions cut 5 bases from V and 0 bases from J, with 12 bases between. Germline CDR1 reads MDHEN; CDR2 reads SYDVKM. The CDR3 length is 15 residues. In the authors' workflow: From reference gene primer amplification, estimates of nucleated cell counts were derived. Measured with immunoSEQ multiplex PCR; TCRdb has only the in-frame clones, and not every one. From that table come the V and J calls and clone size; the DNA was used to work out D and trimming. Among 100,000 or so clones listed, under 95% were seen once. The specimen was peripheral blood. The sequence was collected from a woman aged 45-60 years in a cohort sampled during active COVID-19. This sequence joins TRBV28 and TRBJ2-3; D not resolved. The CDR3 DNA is TGTGCCAGCAGTCCTCCCACTGCTAGCACAGATACGCAGTATTTT. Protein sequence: CASSPPTASTDTQYF.